This T cell receptor (beta chain) was found in a study of cytomegalovirus exposure and HLA in healthy donors. The study's findings and limits: The study assumed roughly uniform donor sequencing depth for presence/absence analyses. Testing in vitro showed a few CMV-associated chains specific for CMV antigens. V- and J-gene trimming in TCR beta was tied to a missense DCLRE1C variant by an analysis performed later.

The CDR3 has 16 amino acids. Germline V gene lookup returns CDR1 SGHVS and CDR2 FQNEAQ. PCR involved 60 Vbeta and 13 Jbeta primers. Repertoires were generated with immunoSEQ multiplex PCR, while TCRdb's copy carries only in-frame clones and drops some. The table has 85,000 to 100,000 clones, around 74% seen once. Remarks on this clone: Its antigen remains unidentified. Relative to the germline gene, one junction end is altered; a read error may explain this.

The source material was PBMCs. This clonotype was obtained from a man aged 50-60 years in good health and CMV-seropositive. This chain links TRBV7-8 with TRBJ1-6; no definite D call. The CDR3 DNA is TGTGCCAGCAGCTTAGAGGGAGACTCCTATAATTCACCCCTCCGCTTT. This sequence encodes CASSLEGDSYNSPLRF.